This TCR beta chain was retrieved from a study of post-analysis software for immune sequencing data. Across the study: Relapsing-remitting, secondary progressive and progressive-relapsing forms made up the multiple sclerosis disease courses.

Built from TCR beta cDNA, the libraries had unique molecular identifiers in them. Yield was approximately 500,000 cDNA molecules from 1 to 10 million T cells. Each CDR3 protein is one row after TCRdb ran MiXCR on the PCR reads. Among a few hundred thousand distinct CDR3 sequences listed, approximately 37% were seen once. Study conclusions and caveats: Several TRBV segments, TRBV5-6, TRBV5-1 and TRBV20-1 among them, were found more frequent in patients than controls. Controls significantly exceeded multiple sclerosis patients in normalized Chao1 diversity.

Germline loops: CDR1 SGHRS, CDR2 YFSETQ. The CDR3 is 15 residues long. With 2 bases removed from V and 3 bases from J, the gap between germline ends came to 12 bases. This clonotype has a handful of counts. Its antigen remains unidentified. The sequenced material came from blood. This clonotype was obtained from a girl aged 2 to 10 with multiple sclerosis. The chain links TRBV5-1 to TRBJ2-1; D is unresolved. CDR3: CASSLGTTIYNEQFF. In nucleotides, the CDR3 is TGCGCCAGCAGCTTAGGAACTACTATCTACAATGAGCAGTTCTTC.